The 22 T cell receptor beta chains below were found in one sample sequenced in a study of T-cell reconstitution after alpha-beta-depleted transplantation in children. Unique molecular identifiers were built into the TCRbeta library. One entry per CDR3 protein, called by TCRdb with MiXCR from the PCR reads. The sample has about 340,000 distinct CDR3 sequences, 9% to 12% seen once; the top ten hold 2% to 2.5%. Sequencing was performed on PBMCs from the stem cell graft donor, taken from the stem cell graft. The source is a human donor who donated a stem cell graft to a child with acute lymphoblastic leukemia.

The CDR3 reads CASSQGQGAGELFF. In nucleotides, the CDR3 is TGCGCCAGCAGCCAGGGACAGGGCGCCGGGGAGCTGTTTTTT. The chain recombines TRBV5-1 with TRBJ2-2; 9 bases map to TRBD1. V trimming: 4 bases; J trimming: 6 bases; junction bases outside the gene matches: 4. Germline values: CDR1 SGHRS, CDR2 YFSETQ. The CDR3 length is 14 residues.

This clonotype was seen a handful of times. The chain recombines TRBV4-1 with TRBJ1-5; TRBD1 matches 10 bases. CDR1 is MGHRA, CDR2 YSYEKL, per germline. With 3 bases clipped from V and 4 bases from J, the junction kept 9 bases outside the gene matches. The CDR3 covers 17 residues. The CDR3 spells CASSHVRDRGFNQPQHF. CDR3 sequence (DNA): TGCGCCAGCAGCCATGTCCGGGACAGGGGATTTAATCAGCCCCAGCATTTT.

This clonotype showed up just a few times. The chain recombines TRBV20-1 with TRBJ2-1, with D uncertain. Per the germline V gene, CDR1 is DFQATT and CDR2 is SNEGSKA (reference sequence). The CDR3 sequence is 15 residues long. V gave up 6 bases and J gave up 3 bases, with 18 bases separating them. The chain's CDR3 is CSAPRADKNYNEQFF. DNA for the CDR3: TGCAGTGCCCCTCGGGCCGATAAAAACTACAATGAGCAGTTCTTC.

This clonotype was recorded a few times. V gene TRBV6-5 combines with J gene TRBJ2-2; the match to TRBD2 covers 13 bases. Germline V lookup: CDR1 MNHEY, CDR2 SVGAGI. There are 16 residues in the CDR3. The V gene end was trimmed by 5 bases and the J gene end by 5 bases; junction bases not matched to a gene: 5. For the CDR3, the DNA is TGTGCCAGCAGTACACTAGCGGGAGGGCGGACCGGGGAGCTGTTTTTT. Amino acids: CASSTLAGGRTGELFF.

This sequence joins TRBV12-3 or TRBV12-4 and TRBJ2-5; 8 bases map to TRBD2. V was clipped by 6 bases and J by 2 bases; unmatched bases: 8. The CDR3 loop spans 15 amino acids. The CDR3 coding sequence is TGTGCCAGCAGGGGGGGACTAGGCCTTCAAGAGACCCAGTACTTC. This translates into CASRGGLGLQETQYF.

Comment on this clonotype: Just one base apart from a much larger clone, this may be a read error. V usage is TRBV28 and J usage is TRBJ2-7; TRBD1 matches at 7 bases. This CDR3 comprises 12 residues. CDR1 MDHEN and CDR2 SYDVKM come from the germline V gene. Trimming took 8 bases from V and 5 from J; bases not matched to a gene: 6. CDR3 amino acids: CASLNRGDEQYF. CDR3 bases: TGTGCCAGCCTGAACAGGGGAGACGAGCAGTACTTC. The variable domain in full, completed from reference TRBV28 and TRBJ2-7, reads DVKVTQSSRYLVKRTGEKVFLECVQDMDHENMFWYRQDPGLGLRLIYFSYDVKMKEKGDIPEGYSVSREKKERFSLILESASTNQTSMYLCASLNRGDEQYFGPGTRLTVT.

This clonotype was picked up many times. The V call is TRBV20-1, the J call TRBJ2-1; 8 bases match TRBD2. The ends lost 3 bases at V and 0 bases at J; junction bases unmatched: 7. Germline V lookup: CDR1 DFQATT, CDR2 SNEGSKA (reference sequence). The CDR3 consists of 16 residues. CDR3 bases: TGCAGTGCTAGGGGGTGGGCGGGAGGCTCCTACAATGAGCAGTTCTTC. It yields the protein CSARGWAGGSYNEQFF.

This clonotype was recorded a few times. This rearrangement joins TRBV5-5 to TRBJ2-3; TRBD1 matches 8 bases. With 4 bases clipped from V and 0 bases from J, the junction kept 4 bases outside the gene matches. Looked up from germline, CDR1 is SGHKS and CDR2 is YYEKEE (reference sequence). The CDR3 loop spans 15 amino acids. CDR3 nucleotides: TGTGCCAGCAGCCGACAGGGGTTGAGCACAGATACGCAGTATTTT. It codes for CASSRQGLSTDTQYF.

This clonotype showed up just a few times. The rearrangement uses TRBV5-1 and TRBJ2-3; D not certain. The CDR3 consists of 16 residues. V gave up 0 bases and J gave up 1 base, with 12 bases separating them. The V gene's germline CDR1 is SGHRS and CDR2 YFSETQ. CDR3: CASSLGSGRGTDTQYF. The CDR3 coding sequence is TGCGCCAGCAGCTTGGGATCCGGGCGCGGCACAGATACGCAGTATTTT. The entire variable domain, with the rest obtained from reference TRBV5-1 and TRBJ2-3, is as follows: KAGVTQTPRYLIKTRGQQVTLSCSPISGHRSVSWYQQTPGQGLQFLFEYFSETQRNKGNFPGRFSGRQFSNSRSEMNVSTLELGDSALYLCASSLGSGRGTDTQYFGPGTRLTVL.

This clonotype was recorded many times. The chain employs TRBV4-1 and TRBJ2-1; 11 bases are a match to TRBD2. This CDR3 is 15 amino acids long. V was pared by 5 bases and J by 4 bases, with 4 bases of the junction left unmatched. Germline loops: CDR1 MGHRA, CDR2 YSYEKL. In DNA form, the CDR3 reads TGCGCCAGCAGCTACGGGACTAGCGGTTACAATGAGCAGTTCTTC. The encoded protein is CASSYGTSGYNEQFF.

The chain has TRBV6-1 and TRBJ2-1; no definite D call. The CDR3 runs to 14 residues. V was shortened by 6 bases and J by 3 bases, with 12 bases between the two germline ends. Per germline, CDR1 MNHNS and CDR2 SASEGT. The CDR3 is CASRPLVRYNEQFF. In DNA form, the CDR3 reads TGTGCCAGCAGGCCCTTAGTACGCTACAATGAGCAGTTCTTC.

This clonotype occurred a few times. This chain links TRBV12-3 or TRBV12-4 with TRBJ2-4, with TRBD1 matching 9 bases. The CDR3 extends over 15 amino acids. V was clipped by 2 bases and J by 8 bases; unmatched bases: 7. The CDR3 DNA follows: TGTGCCAGCAGTTTACGATCGACAGGGGGTTACATTCAGTACTTC. Its translation is CASSLRSTGGYIQYF.

This clonotype is classed as medium-sized. The chain joins TRBV4-3 to TRBJ2-1; TRBD1 agrees at 9 bases. Germline V CDR1 and CDR2: LGHNA, YSLEER. This CDR3 has 20 amino acids. The V and J ends lost 1 base and 5 bases, in that order; junction bases with no gene match: 18. The CDR3 DNA sequence: TGCGCCAGCAGCCAAGTGGGTTTGGGATTTAGGGGGACAGGGAACAATGAGCAGTTCTTC. It yields the protein CASSQVGLGFRGTGNNEQFF.

There are a few counts of this clonotype. The J gene is TRBJ2-1, the V gene TRBV20-1; a weak D match, TRBD2 (6 bases). Trimming removed 3 bases at V and 4 bases at J, with 13 bases between. The germline CDR1 and CDR2 sequences are DFQATT and SNEGSKA (reference sequence). The CDR3 runs 14 residues. CDR3 in amino acids: CSASPGSRYNEQFF. The CDR3 DNA reads TGCAGTGCTAGTCCCGGGAGCCGTTACAATGAGCAGTTCTTC.

This clonotype was detected only a few times. The rearrangement joins TRBV5-1 to TRBJ2-7, with D perhaps matching TRBD2 (7 bases). Germline CDR1 and CDR2: SGHRS and YFSETQ. The length of the CDR3 is 17 residues. Trimming pared 0 bases from V and 3 bases from J, leaving 19 bases between. CDR3 bases: TGCGCCAGCAGCTTGGGTCGGACAGTTCGGGGGGACTACGAGCAGTACTTC. This gives the protein CASSLGRTVRGDYEQYF.

The V gene is TRBV20-1, the J gene TRBJ2-3; no reliable D call. There are 14 residues in the CDR3. Germline CDR1 reads DFQATT; CDR2 reads SNEGSKA (reference sequence). Trimming pared 0 bases from V and 0 bases from J, leaving 7 bases between. CDR3 nucleotide sequence: TGCAGTGCTAGAGATCTACTTAGCACAGATACGCAGTATTTT. This encodes CSARDLLSTDTQYF.

This clonotype appeared many times. This chain uses TRBV29-1 with TRBJ2-5; 10 bases are shared with TRBD2. The CDR3 runs to 14 residues. Germline loops: CDR1 SQVTM, CDR2 ANQGSEA. V shed 8 bases and J 5 bases; nucleotides not matched to a gene: 11. The CDR3 bases are TGCAGCATCAGCGGGAGGGCCGAGCTTGAGACCCAGTACTTC. This encodes CSISGRAELETQYF.

The V call is TRBV5-1, the J call TRBJ2-1; TRBD2 matches 11 bases. The CDR3 is made up of 16 amino acids. The ends lost 3 bases at V and 5 bases at J; junction bases unmatched: 7. Per the germline V gene, CDR1 is SGHRS and CDR2 is YFSETQ. The CDR3 coding sequence is TGCGCCAGCAGCTCGTTAGCGGGAGGGCCCCACAATGAGCAGTTCTTC. Its protein product is CASSSLAGGPHNEQFF.

Only a few counts were recorded for this clonotype. The CDR3 is CASSTTSSDTEAFF. The CDR3, as DNA: TGTGCCAGCAGTACGACCTCGTCAGACACTGAAGCTTTCTTT. The chain couples TRBV2 to TRBJ1-1; D is uncertain. Germline V CDR1 and CDR2: SNHLY, FYNNEI. V lost 5 bases to trimming and J lost 3 bases, with 13 bases between them. The CDR3 consists of 14 residues.

V gene TRBV6-5 combines with J gene TRBJ2-1; 14 nucleotides agree with TRBD2. The V gene end was trimmed by 7 bases and the J gene end by 8 bases; junction bases not matched to a gene: 4. CDR3 length: 14 amino acids. The germline CDR1 and CDR2 sequences are MNHEY and SVGAGI. As DNA, the CDR3 is TGTGCCAGCACCTTGACTAGCGGGAGGGATGAGCAGTTCTTC. This gives the protein CASTLTSGRDEQFF.

The chain links TRBV9 to TRBJ1-4, with D unclear. This CDR3 contains 14 residues. Per germline, CDR1 SGDLS and CDR2 YYNGEE. V gave up 4 bases and J gave up 8 bases, with 15 bases separating them. CDR3 region: CASSPSVGREKLFF. The CDR3, as DNA: TGTGCCAGCAGCCCAAGTGTAGGGAGAGAAAAACTGTTTTTT.

A few counts support this clonotype. V usage is TRBV27 and J usage is TRBJ2-2, with D maybe TRBD2 (6 bases). Trimming shortened V by 8 bases and J by 6 bases, and 19 bases separated the two germline ends. This CDR3 comprises 15 residues. The V gene's germline CDR1 is MNHEY and CDR2 SMNVEV (reference sequence). Here the CDR3 DNA reads TGTGCCAGCTCGGGGGACGGGAGTGTAGCCGGGGAGCTGTTTTTT. Residues: CASSGDGSVAGELFF.